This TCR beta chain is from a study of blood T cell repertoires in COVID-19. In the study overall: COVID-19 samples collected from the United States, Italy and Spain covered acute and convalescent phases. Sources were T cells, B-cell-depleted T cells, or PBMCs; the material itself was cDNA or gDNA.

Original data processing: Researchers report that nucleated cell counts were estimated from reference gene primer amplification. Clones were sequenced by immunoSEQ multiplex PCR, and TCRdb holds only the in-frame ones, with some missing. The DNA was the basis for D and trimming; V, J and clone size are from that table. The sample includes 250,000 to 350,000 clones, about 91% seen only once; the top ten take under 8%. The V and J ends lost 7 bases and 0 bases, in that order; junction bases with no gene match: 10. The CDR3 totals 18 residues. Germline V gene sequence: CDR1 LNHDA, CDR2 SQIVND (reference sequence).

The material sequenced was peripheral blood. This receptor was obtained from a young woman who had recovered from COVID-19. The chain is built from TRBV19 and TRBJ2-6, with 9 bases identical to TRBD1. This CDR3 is CASNLGDRALSGANVLTF. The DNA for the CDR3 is TGTGCCAGTAACCTTGGGGACAGGGCACTCTCTGGGGCCAACGTCCTGACTTTC. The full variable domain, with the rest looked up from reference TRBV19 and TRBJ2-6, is DGGITQSPKYLFRKEGQNVTLSCEQNLNHDAMYWYRQDPGQGLRLIYYSQIVNDFQKGDIAEGYSVSREKKESFPLTVTSAQKNPTAFYLCASNLGDRALSGANVLTFGAGSRLTVL.